This TCR beta chain appears in the sequencing data of a study of T-cell reconstitution after alpha-beta-depleted transplantation in children. Unique molecular identifiers were incorporated into the prepared TCRbeta library. TCRdb used MiXCR to reprocess the PCR reads, holding one entry per CDR3 protein. The sample records around 52,000 distinct CDR3 sequences, 5.5% to 7.5% being singletons. This clonotype came up many times. The sequenced sample was PBMCs, mostly from graft donor cells, obtained 60 days after TCRalphabeta/CD19-depleted stem cell transplant. This TCR came from a female patient under 10 years old who had a stem cell transplant for aplastic anemia, so the T cells may come from the graft donor.

The CDR3 sequence is CASSQEQFIEQYF. Written as DNA, the CDR3 is TGCGCCAGCAGCCAAGAACAGTTTATTGAGCAGTACTTC. V is TRBV4-1 and J is TRBJ2-7, with D unclear. This CDR3 region has 13 residues. CDR1 is MGHRA and CDR2 is YSYEKL in the germline V gene. V was trimmed by 0 bases and J by 7 bases, leaving 10 bases between them.